The 10 T cell receptor beta chains below were found in one sample sequenced in a study of TIL therapy for anti-PD-1-resistant metastatic lung cancer (dated by TCRdb to the early 2020s). The immunoSEQ v3 hsTCRB kit was used to amplify TCR beta CDR3 regions from genomic DNA through bias-controlled multiplex PCR. TCRdb took over this immuneACCESS table, retaining in-frame rearrangements with V and J assigned. Such tables are incomplete; in checked studies, under half of the missing clones stem from an unresolved V gene, and the remainder is unexplained. The sample yields some 16,000 clones; 70% to 85% were counted once. The ten largest make up around 39% of the sample. What the time point label conveys for this sample: pre-treatment sample, taken before nivolumab and TIL therapy. The starting material was blood, obtained at baseline. The source is a person aged 25-79 years with non-small cell lung cancer.

The chain recombines TRBV19 with TRBJ2-7; 8 bases agree with TRBD2. Germline-derived CDR1 and CDR2 are LNHDA and SQIVND (reference sequence). This CDR3 spans 14 amino acids. V was pared by 3 bases and J by 2 bases, with 3 bases of the junction left unmatched. CDR3 sequence reads: CASSIYSGAYEQYF. The CDR3 DNA reads TGTGCCAGTAGTATCTATAGCGGGGCCTACGAGCAGTACTTC.

This clone was observed many times. The chain is built from TRBV7-2 and TRBJ2-7; TRBD2 agrees at 8 bases. There are 15 residues in the CDR3. Germline loops: CDR1 SGHTA, CDR2 FQGNSA. After removal of 3 bases from V and 5 bases from J, the junction contained 9 bases not matched to a gene. CDR3 sequence reads: CASSLVFGGADEQYF. The CDR3 DNA reads TGTGCCAGCAGCTTGGTGTTCGGGGGGGCCGACGAGCAGTACTTC.

This clone is deemed medium-sized (0.01 to 0.1%). The chain carries TRBV15 and TRBJ2-1; 7 bases match TRBD1. Germline V gene sequence: CDR1 LNHNV, CDR2 YYDKDF (reference sequence). J was trimmed by 7 bases and V by 5 bases; bases with no gene match: 8. This CDR3 has 14 amino acids. CDR3 in amino acids: CATSVTGAPNEQFF. The CDR3 DNA reads as TGTGCCACCAGCGTCACAGGGGCGCCTAATGAGCAGTTCTTC.

The chain links TRBV15 to TRBJ2-1; 12 bases agree with TRBD2. In germline, CDR1 is LNHNV, CDR2 YYDKDF (reference sequence). This CDR3 is 17 amino acids long. V shed 0 bases, J shed 4 bases, and the junction held 4 bases outside the gene matches. CDR3 sequence (DNA): TGTGCCACCAGCAGAGAGGCACTAGCGGGGGGATACAATGAGCAGTTCTTC. Encoded protein: CATSREALAGGYNEQFF.

This clone was seen a handful of times. The gene calls are TRBV14 and TRBJ1-2; D uncertain. Trimming took 3 bases from V and 4 from J, leaving 15 bases between them. The germline gives CDR1 SGHDN, CDR2 FVKESK. The CDR3 is made up of 15 amino acids. Here the CDR3 reads CASSQGSGRIYGYTF. The CDR3 region has the DNA TGTGCCAGCAGCCAGGGTTCGGGCAGGATCTATGGCTACACCTTC.

The genes are TRBV4-3 and TRBJ2-5, with TRBD2 matching 10 bases. The V gene's germline CDR1 is LGHNA and CDR2 YSLEER. The CDR3 sequence is 17 residues long. Trimming removed 2 bases from V and 5 bases from J; junction bases left unmatched: 11. Here the CDR3 DNA reads TGCGCCAGCAGCCAACTAAGAGAAGCGGGGGGGCGGGAGACCCAGTACTTC. This encodes CASSQLREAGGRETQYF.

The genes are TRBV5-1 and TRBJ1-1; no firm D call. Germline CDR1 is SGHRS and CDR2 is YFSETQ. Trimming took off 3 bases at V and 1 base at J, with 13 bases between the two ends. The CDR3 spans 15 residues. The CDR3 DNA follows: TGCGCCAGCAGCTCTGGGCACACCGGGAACACTGAAGCTTTCTTT. This gives the protein CASSSGHTGNTEAFF.

J is TRBJ2-5 and V is TRBV7-2; D is uncertain. The CDR3 covers 11 residues. In germline, CDR1 is SGHTA, CDR2 FQGNSA. V lost 6 bases and J lost 2, with 4 bases in between. The CDR3 DNA sequence: TGTGCCAGCAGAGAGCAAGAGACCCAGTACTTC. Residues: CASREQETQYF.

The chain recombines TRBV29-1 with TRBJ1-1, with unresolved D. This CDR3 has 17 amino acids. The germline V gene has CDR1 SQVTM and CDR2 ANQGSEA. Trimming stripped 3 bases from V and 0 bases from J, with 20 bases between. As DNA, the CDR3 is TGCAGCGTTGACTTCCCCATAACTCGGGCCTTGAACACTGAAGCTTTCTTT. It encodes CSVDFPITRALNTEAFF.

The chain has TRBV6-5 and TRBJ2-3, with D perhaps TRBD1 (7 bases). Trimming stripped 8 bases from V and 4 bases from J, with 16 bases between. CDR1 is MNHEY and CDR2 is SVGAGI in the germline V gene. The CDR3 loop spans 14 amino acids. Here the CDR3 reads CASRMQGGPDTQYF. CDR3 DNA sequence: TGTGCCAGCCGGATGCAGGGGGGACCAGATACGCAGTATTTT.